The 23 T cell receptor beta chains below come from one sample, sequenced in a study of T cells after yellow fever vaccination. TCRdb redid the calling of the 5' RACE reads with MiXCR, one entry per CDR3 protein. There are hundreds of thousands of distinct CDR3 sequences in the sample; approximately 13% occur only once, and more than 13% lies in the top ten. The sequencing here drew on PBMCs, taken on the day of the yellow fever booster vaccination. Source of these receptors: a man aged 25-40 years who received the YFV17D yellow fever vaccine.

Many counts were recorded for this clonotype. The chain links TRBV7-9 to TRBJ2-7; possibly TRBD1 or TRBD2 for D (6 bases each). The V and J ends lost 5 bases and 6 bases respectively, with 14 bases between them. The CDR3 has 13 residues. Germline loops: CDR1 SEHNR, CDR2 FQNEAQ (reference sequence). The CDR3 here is CASSPRGHSEQYF. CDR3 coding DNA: TGTGCCAGCAGCCCCCGGGGGCACTCCGAGCAGTACTTC.

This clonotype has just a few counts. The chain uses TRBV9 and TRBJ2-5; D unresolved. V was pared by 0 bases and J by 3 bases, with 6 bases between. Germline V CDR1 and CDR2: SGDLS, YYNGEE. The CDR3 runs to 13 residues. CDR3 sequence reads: CASSVEAKETQYF. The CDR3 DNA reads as TGTGCCAGCAGCGTAGAGGCCAAAGAGACCCAGTACTTC.

In DNA form, the CDR3 reads TGTGCCTGGAGTATGTCCGACAGGGAATCGGTTCAGTACTTC. It translates to CAWSMSDRESVQYF. The chain combines TRBV30 with TRBJ2-4; 7 positions match TRBD1. V shed 2 bases and J 11 bases; nucleotides not matched to a gene: 12. Germline CDR1 reads GTSNPN; CDR2 reads SVGIG (reference sequence). The CDR3 totals 14 residues.

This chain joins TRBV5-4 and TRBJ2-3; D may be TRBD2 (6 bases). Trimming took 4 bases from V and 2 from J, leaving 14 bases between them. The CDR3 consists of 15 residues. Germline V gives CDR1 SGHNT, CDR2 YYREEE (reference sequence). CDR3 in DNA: TGTGCCAGCAGCAACCAGGGACTGGACACAGATACGCAGTATTTT. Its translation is CASSNQGLDTDTQYF.

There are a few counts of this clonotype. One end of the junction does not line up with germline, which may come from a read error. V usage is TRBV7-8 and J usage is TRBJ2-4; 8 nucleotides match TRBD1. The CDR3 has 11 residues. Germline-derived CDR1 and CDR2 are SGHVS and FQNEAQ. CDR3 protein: CASSYGQGQHF. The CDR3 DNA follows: TGTGCCAGCAGCTACGGACAGGGTCAGCACTTC.

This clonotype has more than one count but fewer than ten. For the CDR3, the DNA is TGTGCCAGCTCACCACCGGCCTCTTCCGGGGACCCTAACTATGGCTACACCTTC. Translated: CASSPPASSGDPNYGYTF. The J gene is TRBJ1-2, the V gene TRBV18; tentative D call: TRBD1 (5 bases). The ends were cut back, 0 bases at V and 0 bases at J, with 17 bases in the middle. The CDR3 is made up of 18 amino acids. The germline V gene encodes CDR1 KGHSH and CDR2 LQKENI. Full variable domain (rest looked up from reference TRBV18 and TRBJ1-2): NAGVMQNPRHLVRRRGQEARLRCSPMKGHSHVYWYRQLPEEGLKFMVYLQKENIIDESGMPKERFSAEFPKEGPSILRIQQVVRGDSAAYFCASSPPASSGDPNYGYTFGSGTRLTVV.

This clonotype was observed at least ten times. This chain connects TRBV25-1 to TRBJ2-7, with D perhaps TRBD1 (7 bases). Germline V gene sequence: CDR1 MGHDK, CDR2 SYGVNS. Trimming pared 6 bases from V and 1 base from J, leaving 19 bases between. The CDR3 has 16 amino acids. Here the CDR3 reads CASSSPRGRNSYEQYF. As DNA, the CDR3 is TGTGCCAGCAGCTCCCCCAGGGGGAGGAATTCCTACGAGCAGTACTTC.

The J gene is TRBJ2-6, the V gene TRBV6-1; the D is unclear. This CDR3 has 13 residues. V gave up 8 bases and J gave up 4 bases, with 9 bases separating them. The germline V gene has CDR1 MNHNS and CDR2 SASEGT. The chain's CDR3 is CASCAPGANVLTF. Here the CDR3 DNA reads TGTGCCAGCTGTGCCCCCGGGGCCAACGTCCTGACTTTC.

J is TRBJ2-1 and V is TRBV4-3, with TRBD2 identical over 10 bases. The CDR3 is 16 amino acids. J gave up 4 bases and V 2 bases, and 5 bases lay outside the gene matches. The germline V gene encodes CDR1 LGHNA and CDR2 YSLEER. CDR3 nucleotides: TGCGCCAGCAGCCAACGGACTAGCGGAGGATACAATGAGCAGTTCTTC. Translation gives CASSQRTSGGYNEQFF.

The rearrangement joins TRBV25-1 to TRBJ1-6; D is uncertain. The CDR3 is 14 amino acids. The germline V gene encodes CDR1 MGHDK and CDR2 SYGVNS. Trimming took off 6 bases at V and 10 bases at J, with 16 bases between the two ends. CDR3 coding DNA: TGTGCCAGCAGCCTCTCGGGGTCCTGGTCACCCCTCCACTTT. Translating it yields CASSLSGSWSPLHF. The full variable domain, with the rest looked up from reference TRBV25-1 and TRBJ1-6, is EADIYQTPRYLVIGTGKKITLECSQTMGHDKMYWYQQDPGMELHLIHYSYGVNSTEKGDLSSESTVSRIRTEHFPLTLESARPSHTSQYLCASSLSGSWSPLHFGNGTRLTVT.

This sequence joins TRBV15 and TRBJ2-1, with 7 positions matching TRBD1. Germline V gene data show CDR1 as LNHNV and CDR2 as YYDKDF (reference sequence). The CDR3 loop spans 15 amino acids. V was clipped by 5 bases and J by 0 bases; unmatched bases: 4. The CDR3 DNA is TGTGCCACCAGCCTGGGGACAGTCTCCTACAATGAGCAGTTCTTC. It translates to CATSLGTVSYNEQFF.

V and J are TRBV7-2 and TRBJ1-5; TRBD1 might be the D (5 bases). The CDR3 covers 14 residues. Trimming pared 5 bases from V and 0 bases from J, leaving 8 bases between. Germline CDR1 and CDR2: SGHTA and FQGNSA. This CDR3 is CASSAGFSNQPQHF. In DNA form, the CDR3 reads TGTGCCAGCAGCGCAGGGTTTAGCAATCAGCCCCAGCATTTT.

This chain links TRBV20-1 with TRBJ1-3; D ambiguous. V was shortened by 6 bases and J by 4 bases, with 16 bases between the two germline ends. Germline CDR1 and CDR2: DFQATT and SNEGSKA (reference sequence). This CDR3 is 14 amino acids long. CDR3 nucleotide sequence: TGCAGTGCCCCGCACGCACAAGGAGGAAACACCATATATTTT. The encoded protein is CSAPHAQGGNTIYF.

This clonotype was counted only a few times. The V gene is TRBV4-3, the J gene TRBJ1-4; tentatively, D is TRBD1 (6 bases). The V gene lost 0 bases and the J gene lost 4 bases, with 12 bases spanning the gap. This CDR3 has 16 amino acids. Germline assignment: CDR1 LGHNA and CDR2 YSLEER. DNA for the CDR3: TGCGCCAGCAGCCAAGACAGGAAGGGGGGTAATGAAAAACTGTTTTTT. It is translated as CASSQDRKGGNEKLFF.

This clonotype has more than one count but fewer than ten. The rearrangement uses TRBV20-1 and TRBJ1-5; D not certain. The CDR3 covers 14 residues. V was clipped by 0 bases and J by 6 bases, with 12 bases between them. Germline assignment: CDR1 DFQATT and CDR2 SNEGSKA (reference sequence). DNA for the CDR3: TGCAGTGCTAGAGATTCGGGATCCGGTCAGCCCCAGCATTTT. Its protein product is CSARDSGSGQPQHF.

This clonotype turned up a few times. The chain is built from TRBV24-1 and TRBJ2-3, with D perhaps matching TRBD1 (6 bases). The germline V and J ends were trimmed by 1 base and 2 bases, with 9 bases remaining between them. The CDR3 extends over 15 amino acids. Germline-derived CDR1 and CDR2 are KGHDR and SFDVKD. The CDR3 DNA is TGTGCCACCAGTGATTTTTGGGGGCCCACAGATACGCAGTATTTT. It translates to CATSDFWGPTDTQYF.

DNA of the CDR3: TGTGCCAGCAGCCCTCGTTCTAGCGGGAGGGAGAATGAGCAGTTCTTC. Protein product: CASSPRSSGRENEQFF. This chain uses TRBV5-6 with TRBJ2-1; 12 nucleotides align to TRBD2. The CDR3 runs 16 residues. Trimming took 4 bases from V and 7 from J; bases not matched to a gene: 9. Germline values: CDR1 SGHDT, CDR2 YYEEEE. Full variable domain (rest looked up from reference TRBV5-6 and TRBJ2-1): DAGVTQSPTHLIKTRGQQVTLRCSPKSGHDTVSWYQQALGQGPQFIFQYYEEEERQRGNFPDRFSGHQFPNYSSELNVNALLLGDSALYLCASSPRSSGRENEQFFGPGTRLTVL.

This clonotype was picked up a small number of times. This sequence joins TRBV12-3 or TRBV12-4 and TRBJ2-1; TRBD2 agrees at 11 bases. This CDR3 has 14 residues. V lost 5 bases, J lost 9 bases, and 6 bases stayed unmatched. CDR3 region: CASSPTSGRGEQFF. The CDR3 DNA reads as TGTGCCAGCAGTCCTACTAGCGGGAGAGGTGAGCAGTTCTTC.

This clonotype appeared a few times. The CDR3 loop is CVTGRAYEQYF. The CDR3 DNA is TGTGTTACAGGGAGGGCCTACGAGCAGTACTTC. V and J are TRBV28 and TRBJ2-7, with D maybe TRBD2 (7 bases). This CDR3 has 11 amino acids. In germline, CDR1 is MDHEN, CDR2 SYDVKM.

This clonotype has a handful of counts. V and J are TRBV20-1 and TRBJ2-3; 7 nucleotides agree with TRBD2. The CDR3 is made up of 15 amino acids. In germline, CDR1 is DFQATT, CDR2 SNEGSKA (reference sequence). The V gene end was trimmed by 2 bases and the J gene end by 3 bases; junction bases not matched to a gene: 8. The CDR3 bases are TGCAGTGCTAGAAGAATGGGGGAGGGGACAGATACGCAGTATTTT. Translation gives CSARRMGEGTDTQYF.

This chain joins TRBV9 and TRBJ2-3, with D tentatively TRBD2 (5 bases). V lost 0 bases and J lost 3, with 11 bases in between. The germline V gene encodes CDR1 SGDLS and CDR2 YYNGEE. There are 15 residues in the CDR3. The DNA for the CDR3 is TGTGCCAGCAGCGTAGCGGGATTAGCAACAGATACGCAGTATTTT. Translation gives CASSVAGLATDTQYF.

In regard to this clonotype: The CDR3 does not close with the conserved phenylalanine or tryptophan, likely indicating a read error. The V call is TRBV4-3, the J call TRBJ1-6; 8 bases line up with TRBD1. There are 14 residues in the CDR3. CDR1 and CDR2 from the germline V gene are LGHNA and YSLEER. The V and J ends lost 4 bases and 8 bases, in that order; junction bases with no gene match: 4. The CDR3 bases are TGCGCCAGCAGCCCCGACAGGGGTGATTCACCCCTCCACGTT. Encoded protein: CASSPDRGDSPLHV.

The CDR3 DNA reads as TGTGCCAGCAGTACCACCTGGAGCGGGAGAAGAGATACGCAGTATTTT. Protein sequence: CASSTTWSGRRDTQYF. The chain links TRBV28 to TRBJ2-3, with TRBD2 matching over 8 bases. J was trimmed by 5 bases and V by 5 bases; bases with no gene match: 12. The CDR3 is 16 residues long. Germline V CDR1 and CDR2: MDHEN, SYDVKM.